Listed below are T cell receptor beta chains from one sample, sequenced in a study of cytomegalovirus exposure and HLA in healthy donors. The method was immunoSEQ multiplex PCR; TCRdb's version includes in-frame clones alone and lacks a portion of them. The sample gives more than 110,000 clones, 76% of which show up once; 3.9% is in the top ten. The material sequenced was PBMCs. These receptor sequences come from a man younger than 35 in good health and CMV-seronegative. The CDR3 runs from the conserved cysteine through the conserved F or W.

TRBJ2-6	TRBV2	CASSGERSGANVLTF
TRBJ2-7	TRBV10-3	CATGPMDRSSYEQYF
TRBJ1-1	TRBV6-5	CASSYSNRANTEAFF
TRBJ2-7	TRBV4-1	CASSPGTGFIEHF
NA	TRBV14	CASNLGQGEMYEQYF
TRBJ2-7	TRBV6-1	CASSGLVGYEQYF
TRBJ1-1	TRBV7-9	CASRGDSVLTEAFF
TRBJ1-4	TRBV28	CASSLGGEWEKLFF
TRBJ1-1	TRBV1	CTSRGQASNTEAFF
TRBJ2-1	TRBV5-4	CASSLGLYNEQFF
TRBJ1-2	TRBV5-1	CASSLGTDGYTF
TRBJ2-2	TRBV5-1	CASSYRQGSTGELFF
TRBJ1-5	TRBV23-1	CASSHPHRNQPQHF
TRBJ1-4	TRBV6-5	CASSYGGPNEKLFF
TRBJ2-7	TRBV7-9	CASSLYPSEQYF
TRBJ1-1	TRBV7-9	CASSSIRNTEAFF
TRBJ1-2	TRBV23-1	CASSQSPGVDYGYTF
TRBJ2-3	TRBV27	CASSPIEADTQYF
TRBJ1-1	TRBV25-1	CASSDEPGSASTEAFF